This paragraph covers one T cell receptor (beta chain) sequence. This clonotype was counted many times. The antigen it recognizes is unknown. No clone much larger than this one lies a single base away; base qualities are absent. These data are taken from a study of T cells in Graves' hyperthyroidism and ophthalmopathy (dated by TCRdb to 2018 to 2020). Regarding the research as a whole: Peripheral blood samples were taken at the time of initial diagnosis, prior to any treatment. To identify distinguishing TCR V-J signatures, a discovery cohort of some 100 patients was used, comprising 40 to 45 with Graves' ophthalmopathy and around 60 with stable Graves' hyperthyroidism. Whether ophthalmopathy could be predicted prospectively was tested in an independent validation cohort made up of fewer than 20 hyperthyroidism patients plus 17 patients who later progressed to ophthalmopathy. The approximately 95 discovery patients were divided at random into training and test sets in a 7:3 ratio. In roughly six Graves' hyperthyroidism patients, the study also compared T-cell repertoires from thyroid tissue with T-cell repertoires from blood. After sampling, hyperthyroidism patients received methimazole starting at 30 mg daily, and ophthalmopathy patients received high-dose intravenous methylprednisolone. The paper describes TCR Vbeta CDR3 sequencing of 140 or so peripheral blood samples, made up of some 42 ophthalmopathy patients, around 78 hyperthyroidism patients and roughly 17 progressor patients. Broader findings and caveats from the paper: Most expanded thyroid clonotypes (frequency above 0.001) were also detected in blood, suggesting blood repertoires may reflect thyroid immune responses. Sample size was not statistically predetermined, and investigators were not blinded to group allocation. A model built on a 13 V-J signature distinguished ophthalmopathy from stable hyperthyroidism, reaching around 88% sensitivity and around 82% specificity in cross-validation and 80%/75% in testing. In validation, the model predicted progression to ophthalmopathy a median of roughly 6.2 months before onset, with about 71% sensitivity and almost 75% specificity.

Hyperthyroidism patients were aged 18 to 65 years and newly diagnosed, with disease duration of less than 2 months. Exclusion was applied to patients with uncontrolled infections, other autoimmune diseases, pregnancy or lactation. Diagnoses relied on clinical symptoms, serum thyroxine and TRAb, thyroid ultrasound and orbital computed tomography. Blood from progressor patients was collected at the time of first diagnosis with hyperthyroidism, before any ophthalmopathy symptoms had appeared. PBMCs were isolated from about 10 ml of fresh peripheral blood by Ficoll-Paque density gradient centrifugation. Progressor patients were first diagnosed with Graves' hyperthyroidism and then developed ophthalmopathy during follow-up. Total RNA was extracted using Trizol reagent, and RNA quality was assessed on an Agilent 2100 Bioanalyzer. TCR beta CDR3 regions were amplified from RNA transcripts. A first-round RT-PCR of the TCR CDR3 used the HTBI primer set with the Qiagen OneStep RT-PCR kit. Libraries were constructed in a second round of multiplex PCR, after which size selection and purification were performed. Libraries were sequenced paired-end with 100 bp reads on an Illumina HiSeq2000. The authors processed their data as follows. SOAPnuke was used to process the raw data, removing reads that contained adapters or uncalled bases, had a mean Phred below 15, or lacked an exact match to the constant primer or identifier. COPE v1.2.5 was used to merge the high-quality paired reads, and each unique nucleotide sequence was defined as a clonotype. MiTCR v1.1 was used to align the clonotypes against IMGT TRBV, TRBD and TRBJ reference segments. Only V-J combinations with frequency above 0.0001, covering approximately 99% of repertoires, were analysed. A TCS score was defined as the ratio of F50 (clonal expansion) to E x V (chaos), with BLOSUM62-based TCRdist applied between CDR3 peptides within each V-J. Welch's t-statistics and random forest reduced fewer than 600 V-J features to some 14, which were used in a naive Bayes classifier (R e1071). TCRdb reprocessing: public reads trimmed at Q25 with fastp, clones called with MiXCR, in-frame beta chains kept. Rows are unified per CDR3 protein, each entry keeping the most common DNA and genes. The V and J calls were not made by the authors but by TCRdb's processing. This sample gives some 250,000 distinct CDR3 sequences in total; roughly 15% of them show up just once. The ten largest clones capture less than 15% of the sample.

Looking up the germline V gene (reference sequence) yields CDR1 DFQATT and CDR2 SNEGSKA. V loses 3 bases of germline sequence and J loses 0 bases, and the interval between the two ends is 12 bases. Spanning cysteine to phenylalanine, the CDR3 consists of 14 amino acids. Here the CDR3 DNA is all that survives: 42 bases in frame from base 1. The source is a woman aged 35 to 49 with Graves' hyperthyroidism that later progressed to Graves' ophthalmopathy. Here the chain combines TRBV20-1 and TRBJ2-7; tentative D gene TRBD2, with 5 bases matching. Sequenced input: blood. The encoded CDR3 is CSASSGLSSYEQYF. The DNA reads as follows: TGCAGTGCTAGTTCGGGATTAAGCTCCTACGAGCAGTACTTC.